Shown below are 3 T cell receptor beta chains from a single sample sequenced in a study of cytomegalovirus exposure and HLA in healthy donors. The method was immunoSEQ multiplex PCR; TCRdb's version includes in-frame clones alone and lacks a portion of them. Of about 150,000 clones listed, approximately 88% were seen once; the top ten hold about 3%. The sample comprised PBMCs. These TCRs come from a woman between 18 and 29 years old in good health and CMV-seropositive.

The chain combines TRBV7-2 with TRBJ1-1; 8 bases are a match to TRBD1. Germline V CDR1 and CDR2: SGHTA, FQGNSA. The CDR3 contains 15 residues. Unmatched junction bases numbered 14, after V lost 1 base and J lost 13 bases. The CDR3 reads CASSLVARGREEGFF. The DNA for the CDR3 is TGTGCCAGCAGCTTAGTGGCCAGGGGGCGGGAAGAGGGTTTCTTT.

CDR3 nucleotide sequence: TGCGCCAGCAGCTTGGGGGTAGCGGGAGACGAGCAGTACTTC. Its protein is CASSLGVAGDEQYF. J is TRBJ2-7 and V is TRBV5-1; 9 bases are shared with TRBD2. Trimming removed 0 bases from V and 5 bases from J; junction bases left unmatched: 3. The germline gives CDR1 SGHRS, CDR2 YFSETQ. The CDR3 covers 14 residues. The full variable domain, with the rest looked up from reference TRBV5-1 and TRBJ2-7, is KAGVTQTPRYLIKTRGQQVTLSCSPISGHRSVSWYQQTPGQGLQFLFEYFSETQRNKGNFPGRFSGRQFSNSRSEMNVSTLELGDSALYLCASSLGVAGDEQYFGPGTRLTVT.

The V call is TRBV5-4, the J call TRBJ2-1; a possible D gene is TRBD2 (5 bases). Germline-derived CDR1 and CDR2 are SGHNT and YYREEE (reference sequence). V was trimmed by 1 base and J by 3 bases, leaving 8 bases between them. CDR3 length: 14 amino acids. This CDR3 is CASSLSGSYNEQFF. The CDR3 DNA follows: TGTGCCAGCAGCTTGTCGGGGAGCTACAATGAGCAGTTCTTC.